Presented here are 13 T cell receptor beta chains from one specimen sequenced in a study of siplizumab effects on memory and regulatory T cells. The data were produced by immunoSEQ multiplex PCR, yet TCRdb's version contains in-frame clones alone and is incomplete. The repertoire includes about 110,000 clones, over 85% of them detected once, and 1% to 1.5% sits in the top ten. The sample was CD4+ T cells sorted from blood. The receptors shown here come from a human donor in good health.

Notes on this clone: Germline and junction disagree at one end, which may indicate a read error. The J gene is TRBJ1-2, the V gene TRBV5-1; maybe TRBD1 (5 bases). CDR3 size: 15 residues. Germline CDR1 SGHRS, CDR2 YFSETQ. Written as DNA, the CDR3 is TGCGCTAGCAGATTGGAGGTAGGGGAGGGCTATGGCTACACCTTC. Amino acid sequence: CASRLEVGEGYGYTF.

The chain combines TRBV13 with TRBJ2-7; 10 nucleotides align to TRBD1. Germline CDR1 and CDR2: PRHDT and FYEKMQ (reference sequence). V lost 2 bases and J lost 6; bases outside the gene matches: 10. This CDR3 has 16 residues. The CDR3 coding sequence is TGTGCCAGCAGCTTACAATTGACAGGGGGCATCTCCGAGCAGTACTTC. It encodes CASSLQLTGGISEQYF.

The chain uses TRBV13 and TRBJ2-3; D uncertain. Germline V gene lookup returns CDR1 PRHDT and CDR2 FYEKMQ (reference sequence). V was pared by 5 bases and J by 3 bases, with 12 bases between. There are 14 residues in the CDR3. The CDR3 region has the DNA TGTGCCAGCAGCAGGCCTGCGAGGACAGATACGCAGTATTTT. This sequence encodes CASSRPARTDTQYF.

The count of this clone is one. V is TRBV30 and J is TRBJ1-1; no clear D. Germline assignment: CDR1 GTSNPN and CDR2 SVGIG (reference sequence). Trimming cost V 8 bases and J 0 bases, with 13 bases left between them. The CDR3 totals 13 residues. DNA of the CDR3: TGTGCCCGCCAGGCCCTGATGAACACTGAAGCTTTCTTT. The encoded protein is CARQALMNTEAFF.

The genes are TRBV5-4 and TRBJ2-2; no clear D. Trimming removed 1 base at V and 7 bases at J, with 5 bases between. The CDR3 covers 12 residues. CDR1 is SGHNT and CDR2 is YYREEE in the germline V gene (reference sequence). CDR3 bases: TGTGCCAGCAGCTTGTCGGACGGGGAGCTGTTTTTT. Translation gives CASSLSDGELFF. The complete variable domain, with remaining parts taken from reference TRBV5-4 and TRBJ2-2, reads ETGVTQSPTHLIKTRGQQVTLRCSSQSGHNTVSWYQQALGQGPQFIFQYYREEENGRGNFPPRFSGLQFPNYSSELNVNALELDDSALYLCASSLSDGELFFGEGSRLTVL.

The chain employs TRBV9 and TRBJ2-7; 10 positions match TRBD2. V dropped 0 bases and J dropped 1; count of bases not matched to a gene: 7. Germline V gene data show CDR1 as SGDLS and CDR2 as YYNGEE. This CDR3 comprises 17 residues. CDR3 in amino acids: CASSVVAGGPHSYEQYF. As DNA, the CDR3 is TGTGCCAGCAGCGTAGTAGCGGGGGGCCCCCATTCCTACGAGCAGTACTTC.

V gene TRBV2 combines with J gene TRBJ1-5; TRBD1 is a possible D gene (5 bases). Germline CDR1 SNHLY, CDR2 FYNNEI. The CDR3 loop spans 14 amino acids. Trimming left V 6 bases short and J 3 bases short, with 12 bases between. CDR3 amino acids: CASRDGRANQPQHF. DNA for the CDR3: TGTGCCAGCAGGGACGGCAGGGCCAATCAGCCCCAGCATTTT.

This rearrangement joins TRBV5-1 to TRBJ2-3; 9 nucleotides agree with TRBD2. Losses at the gene ends were 6 bases for V and 2 bases for J; bases not matched to a gene: 4. Germline V gene lookup returns CDR1 SGHRS and CDR2 YFSETQ. This CDR3 comprises 14 residues. CDR3 protein: CASTTSGATDTQYF. CDR3 bases: TGCGCCAGCACGACTAGCGGTGCCACAGATACGCAGTATTTT.

The V and J genes are TRBV4-2 and TRBJ2-1; perhaps TRBD1 as D (5 bases). The CDR3 spans 16 residues. Germline V gene sequence: CDR1 LGHNA, CDR2 YNFKEQ. Trimming stripped 1 base from V and 0 bases from J, with 10 bases between. The CDR3 region has the DNA TGTGCCAGCAGCCAAGGTGACAGTTCCTCCTACAATGAGCAGTTCTTC. It codes for CASSQGDSSSYNEQFF.

The CDR3 region has the DNA TGTGCCACCGTATCCCAAAACGGGTTCACAGATACGCAGTATTTT. Its protein is CATVSQNGFTDTQYF. V usage is TRBV18 and J usage is TRBJ2-3, with D unclear. The V end lost 10 bases, the J end lost 2 bases, and 19 bases lay between the germline ends. Germline CDR1 and CDR2: KGHSH and LQKENI. The CDR3 covers 15 residues.

The rearrangement links TRBV14 to TRBJ1-5; the match to TRBD1 covers 7 bases. The CDR3 totals 17 residues. The germline V gene encodes CDR1 SGHDN and CDR2 FVKESK. V was pared by 0 bases and J by 3 bases, with 8 bases of the junction left unmatched. CDR3 sequence: CASSQDRSTGNNQPQHF. CDR3 nucleotides: TGTGCCAGCAGCCAAGATCGATCGACAGGGAACAATCAGCCCCAGCATTTT.

The chain combines TRBV5-1 with TRBJ2-3, with D perhaps given as TRBD1 or TRBD2 (5 bases each). Between the trimmed V and J ends, which lost 5 bases and 2 bases, there was a span of 15 bases. Germline loops: CDR1 SGHRS, CDR2 YFSETQ. This CDR3 has 15 amino acids. The CDR3 loop reads CASSSGTLNTDTQYF. The DNA of the CDR3 is TGCGCCAGCAGTTCCGGGACCTTGAACACAGATACGCAGTATTTT.

V usage is TRBV29-1 and J usage is TRBJ1-1, with D hard to call. This CDR3 has 12 amino acids. Germline-derived CDR1 and CDR2 are SQVTM and ANQGSEA. Trimming left V 4 bases short and J 0 bases short, with 6 bases between. The CDR3 bases are TGCAGCGTTGTACGGATGAACACTGAAGCTTTCTTT. Its protein is CSVVRMNTEAFF.